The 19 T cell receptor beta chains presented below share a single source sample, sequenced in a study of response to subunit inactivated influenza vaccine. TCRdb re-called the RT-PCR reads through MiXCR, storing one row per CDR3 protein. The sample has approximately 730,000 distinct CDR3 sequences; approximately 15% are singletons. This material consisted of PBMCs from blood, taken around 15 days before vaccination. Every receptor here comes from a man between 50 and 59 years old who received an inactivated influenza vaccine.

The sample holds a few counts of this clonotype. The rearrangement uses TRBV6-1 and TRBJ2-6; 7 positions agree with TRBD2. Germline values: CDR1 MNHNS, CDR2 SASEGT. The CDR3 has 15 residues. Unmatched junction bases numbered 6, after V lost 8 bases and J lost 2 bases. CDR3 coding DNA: TGTGCCAGCTGCCCCCGGGGGGCTGGGGCCAACGTCCTGACTTTC. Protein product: CASCPRGAGANVLTF.

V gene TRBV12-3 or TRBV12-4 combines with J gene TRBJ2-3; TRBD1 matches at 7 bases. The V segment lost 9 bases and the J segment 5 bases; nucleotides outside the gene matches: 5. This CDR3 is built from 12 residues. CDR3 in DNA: TGTGCCAGTGGTCAGGGGGAAGATACGCAGTATTTT. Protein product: CASGQGEDTQYF.

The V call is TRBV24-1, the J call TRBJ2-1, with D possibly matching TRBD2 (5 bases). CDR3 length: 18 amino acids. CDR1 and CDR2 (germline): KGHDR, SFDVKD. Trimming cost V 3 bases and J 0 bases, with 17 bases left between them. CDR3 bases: TGTGCCACCAGTGATCTTAGGGTAGGAGCGGCCTCCTACAATGAGCAGTTCTTC. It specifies CATSDLRVGAASYNEQFF.

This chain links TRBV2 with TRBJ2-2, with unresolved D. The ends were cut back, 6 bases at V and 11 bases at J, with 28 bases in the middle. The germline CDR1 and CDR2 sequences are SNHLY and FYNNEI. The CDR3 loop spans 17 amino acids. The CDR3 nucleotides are TGTGCCAGCAGCGCAGAGACGCTCCGGACGCGGAGTAGTGAGCTGTTTTTT. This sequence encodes CASSAETLRTRSSELFF.

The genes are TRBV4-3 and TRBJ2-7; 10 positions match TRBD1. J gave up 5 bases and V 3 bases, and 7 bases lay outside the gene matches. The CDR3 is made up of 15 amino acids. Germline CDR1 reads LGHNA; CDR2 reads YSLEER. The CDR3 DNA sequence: TGCGCCAGCAGCCACGGGACAGGGGAAAGGAACGAGCAGTACTTC. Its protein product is CASSHGTGERNEQYF.

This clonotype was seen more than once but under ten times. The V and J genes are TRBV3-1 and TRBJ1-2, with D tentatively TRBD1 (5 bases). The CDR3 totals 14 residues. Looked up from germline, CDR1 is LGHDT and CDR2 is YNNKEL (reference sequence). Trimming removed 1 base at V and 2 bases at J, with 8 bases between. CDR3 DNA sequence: TGTGCCAGCAGCCAAGGAGGGACCAACTATGGCTACACCTTC. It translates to CASSQGGTNYGYTF.

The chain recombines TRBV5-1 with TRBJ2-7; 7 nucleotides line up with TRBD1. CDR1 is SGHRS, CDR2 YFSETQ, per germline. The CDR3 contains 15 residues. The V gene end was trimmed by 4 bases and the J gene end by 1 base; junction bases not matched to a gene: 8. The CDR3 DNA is TGCGCCAGCAGCCAGGGACAGCCGACTTCCTACGAGCAGTACTTC. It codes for CASSQGQPTSYEQYF.

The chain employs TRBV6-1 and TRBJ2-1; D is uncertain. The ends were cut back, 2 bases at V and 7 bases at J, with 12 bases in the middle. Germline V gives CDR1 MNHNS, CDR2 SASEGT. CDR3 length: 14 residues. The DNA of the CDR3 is TGTGCCAGCAGTGAATGGGTAGCATTGAATGAGCAGTTCTTC. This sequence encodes CASSEWVALNEQFF.

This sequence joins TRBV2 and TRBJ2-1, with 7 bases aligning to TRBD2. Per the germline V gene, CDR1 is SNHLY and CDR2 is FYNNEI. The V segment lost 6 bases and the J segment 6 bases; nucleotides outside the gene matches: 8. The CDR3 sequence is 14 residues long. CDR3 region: CASRIGGGFNEQFF. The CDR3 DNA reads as TGTGCCAGCAGGATAGGCGGGGGTTTCAATGAGCAGTTCTTC. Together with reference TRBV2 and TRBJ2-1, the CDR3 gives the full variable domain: EPEVTQTPSHQVTQMGQEVILRCVPISNHLYFYWYRQILGQKVEFLVSFYNNEISEKSEIFDDQFSVERPDGSNFTLKIRSTKLEDSAMYFCASRIGGGFNEQFFGPGTRLTVL.

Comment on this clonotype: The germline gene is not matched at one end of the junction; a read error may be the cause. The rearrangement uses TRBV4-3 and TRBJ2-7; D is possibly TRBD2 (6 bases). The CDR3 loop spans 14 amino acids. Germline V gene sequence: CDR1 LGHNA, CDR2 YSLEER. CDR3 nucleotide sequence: TGCGCCAGCAGTCCTAGCGCAAGCTCCTACGAGCGGTACTTC. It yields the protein CASSPSASSYERYF.

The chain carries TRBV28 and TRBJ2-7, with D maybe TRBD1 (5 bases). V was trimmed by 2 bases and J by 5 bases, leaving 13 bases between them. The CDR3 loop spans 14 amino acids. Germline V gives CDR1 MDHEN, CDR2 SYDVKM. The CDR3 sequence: CASSLIVRVDEQYF. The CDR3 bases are TGTGCCAGCAGTTTAATAGTCAGGGTGGACGAGCAGTACTTC.

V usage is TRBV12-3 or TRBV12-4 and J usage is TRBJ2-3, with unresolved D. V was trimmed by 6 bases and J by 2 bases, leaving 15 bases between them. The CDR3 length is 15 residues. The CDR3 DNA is TGTGCCAGCAGCCAACCGGGCCCCCTCACAGATACGCAGTATTTT. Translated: CASSQPGPLTDTQYF.

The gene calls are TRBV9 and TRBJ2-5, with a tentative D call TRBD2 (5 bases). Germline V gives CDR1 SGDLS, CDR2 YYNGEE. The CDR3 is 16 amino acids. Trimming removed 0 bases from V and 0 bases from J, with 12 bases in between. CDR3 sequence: CASSVGLASYQETQYF. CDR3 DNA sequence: TGTGCCAGCAGCGTAGGTCTAGCTTCGTACCAAGAGACCCAGTACTTC.

The CDR3 sequence is CASSLPRVSPQYF. The CDR3 DNA reads as TGTGCCAGCAGCTTACCCCGAGTCTCTCCGCAGTATTTT. The chain has TRBV7-2 and TRBJ2-3; D ambiguous. The CDR3 length is 13 residues. The germline V and J ends were trimmed by 2 bases and 10 bases, with 13 bases remaining between them. Germline V gives CDR1 SGHTA, CDR2 FQGNSA. The whole variable domain, filled in from reference TRBV7-2 and TRBJ2-3, reads GAGVSQSPSNKVTEKGKDVELRCDPISGHTALYWYRQSLGQGLEFLIYFQGNSAPDKSGLPSDRFSAERTGGSVSTLTIQRTQQEDSAVYLCASSLPRVSPQYFGPGTRLTVL.

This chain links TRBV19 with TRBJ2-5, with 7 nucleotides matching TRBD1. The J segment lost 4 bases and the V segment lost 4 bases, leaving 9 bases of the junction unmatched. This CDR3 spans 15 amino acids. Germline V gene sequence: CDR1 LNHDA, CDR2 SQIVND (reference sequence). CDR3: CASSTGTAIRETQYF. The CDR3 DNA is TGTGCCAGTAGTACCGGGACAGCCATCCGAGAGACCCAGTACTTC.

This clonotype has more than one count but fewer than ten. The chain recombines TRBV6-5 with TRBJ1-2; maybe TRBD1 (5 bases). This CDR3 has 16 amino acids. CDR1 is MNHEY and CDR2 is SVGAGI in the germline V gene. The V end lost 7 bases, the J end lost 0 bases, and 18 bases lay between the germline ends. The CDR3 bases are TGTGCCAGCATTATGGGGCCCTACGGCACTAACTATGGCTACACCTTC. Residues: CASIMGPYGTNYGYTF.

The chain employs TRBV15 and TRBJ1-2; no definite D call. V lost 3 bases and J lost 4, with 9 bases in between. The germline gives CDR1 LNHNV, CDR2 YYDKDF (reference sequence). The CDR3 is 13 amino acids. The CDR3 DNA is TGTGCCACCAGCAGGGACGAGGGCTATGGCTACACCTTC. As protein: CATSRDEGYGYTF. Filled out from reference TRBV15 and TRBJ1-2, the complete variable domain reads DAMVIQNPRYQVTQFGKPVTLSCSQTLNHNVMYWYQQKSSQAPKLLFHYYDKDFNNEADTPDNFQSRRPNTSFCFLDIRSPGLGDTAMYLCATSRDEGYGYTFGSGTRLTVV.

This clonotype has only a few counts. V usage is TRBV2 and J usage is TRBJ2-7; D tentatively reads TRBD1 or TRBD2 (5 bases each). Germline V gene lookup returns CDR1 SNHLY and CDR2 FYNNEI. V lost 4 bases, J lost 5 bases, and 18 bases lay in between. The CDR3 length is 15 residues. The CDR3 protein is CASSVAQGASNEQYF. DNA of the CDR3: TGTGCCAGCAGTGTTGCCCAGGGAGCATCCAACGAGCAGTACTTC.

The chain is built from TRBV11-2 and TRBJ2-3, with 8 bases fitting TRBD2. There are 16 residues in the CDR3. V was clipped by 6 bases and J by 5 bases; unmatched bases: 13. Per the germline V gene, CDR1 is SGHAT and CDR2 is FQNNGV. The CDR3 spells CASRRTAGGGIDTQYF. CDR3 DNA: TGTGCCAGCAGACGGACGGCCGGGGGGGGTATAGATACGCAGTATTTT.